The 3 T cell receptor beta chains below come from one sample, sequenced in a study of T cells expressing NK-cell markers. TCRdb re-called the 5' RACE reads and catalogs CDR3 proteins one per entry, DNA excluded. The sample data list around 550,000 distinct CDR3 sequences. Material: blood T cells: a sorted CD56 or NKG2C T cell subset, CD4+ or CD8+ T cells, or bulk PBMC T cells (not recorded which). These receptors were collected from a man between 18 and 29 years old in good health.

The V gene is TRBV7-2, the J gene TRBJ2-5; the TCRdb call, TRBD2, lacks DNA for checking. The germline V gene has CDR1 SGHTA and CDR2 FQGNSA. The CDR3 extends over 13 amino acids. The CDR3 protein is CASSRPPGRDQYF.

The CDR3 loop is CASSVAMNNYEQYF. The V gene is TRBV9, the J gene TRBJ2-7. The V gene's germline CDR1 is SGDLS and CDR2 YYNGEE. The CDR3 runs to 14 residues.

The CDR3: CASRSGWSSYNEQFF. The V and J genes are TRBV28 and TRBJ2-1; there is no DNA to check the TCRdb D call of TRBD2. Per the germline V gene, CDR1 is MDHEN and CDR2 is SYDVKM. CDR3 length equals 15 residues. The full variable domain, in which reference TRBV28 and TRBJ2-1 provide the parts outside the CDR3, is DVKVTQSSRYLVKRTGEKVFLECVQDMDHENMFWYRQDPGLGLRLIYFSYDVKMKEKGDIPEGYSVSREKKERFSLILESASTNQTSMYLCASRSGWSSYNEQFFGPGTRLTVL.